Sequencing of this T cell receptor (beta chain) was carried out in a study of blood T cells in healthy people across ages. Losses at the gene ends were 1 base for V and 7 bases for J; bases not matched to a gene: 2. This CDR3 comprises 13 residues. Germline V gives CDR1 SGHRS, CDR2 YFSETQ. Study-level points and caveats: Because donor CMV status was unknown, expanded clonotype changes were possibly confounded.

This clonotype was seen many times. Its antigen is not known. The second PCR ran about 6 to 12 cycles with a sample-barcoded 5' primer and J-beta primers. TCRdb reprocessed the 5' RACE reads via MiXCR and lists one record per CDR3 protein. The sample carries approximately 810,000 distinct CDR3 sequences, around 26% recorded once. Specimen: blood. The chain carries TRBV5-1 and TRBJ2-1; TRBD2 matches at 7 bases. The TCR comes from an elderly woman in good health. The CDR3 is CASSLREGNEQFF. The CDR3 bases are TGCGCCAGCAGCTTGAGGGAGGGAAATGAGCAGTTCTTC.